A selection of T cell receptor beta chains follows, all from one sample in a study of blood T cells in healthy people across ages. TCRdb independently ran MiXCR on the 5' RACE reads; one entry per CDR3 protein. The data show 1,500,000 or so distinct CDR3 sequences, approximately 42% seen once. The sequenced sample was blood. These receptors all stem from a woman between 18 and 29 years old in good health. Both conserved end residues are part of each CDR3. A D gene is named only where the DNA matches it firmly. Expanded clones are given a class, and other clones once, few, many or no size at all.

CDR3nt: TGCAGTGCTACTTTGTCGCGGCAGGTTAATTCACCCCTCCACTTT
CDR3aa: CSATLSRQVNSPLHF
len: 15
abundance: few
j_gene: TRBJ1-6
v_gene: TRBV20-1
d_gene: NA

CDR3nt: TGTGCCAGCGCCTCAGGGGCACTTCCCTACGAGCAGTACTTC
CDR3aa: CASASGALPYEQYF
len: 14
abundance: few
j_gene: TRBJ2-7
v_gene: TRBV25-1
d_gene: NA

CDR3nt: TGTGCCAGCAGCTTACAGACAGGGAGGGAGACCCAGTACTTC
CDR3aa: CASSLQTGRETQYF
len: 14
abundance: many
j_gene: TRBJ2-5
v_gene: TRBV7-8
d_gene: NA

CDR3nt: TGCAGTGCTAGACAGCCGGGTGGGGCAAGATTAGAGACCCAGTACTTC
CDR3aa: CSARQPGGARLETQYF
len: 16
abundance: few
j_gene: TRBJ2-5
v_gene: TRBV20-1
d_gene: NA

CDR3nt: TGTGCCAGCAGCTTAGATTCGGGACAGAGCTCCTACAATGAGCAGTACTTC
CDR3aa: CASSLDSGQSSYNEQYF
len: 17
abundance: NA
j_gene: TRBJ2-7
v_gene: TRBV11-3
d_gene: TRBD1

CDR3nt: TGCGCCAGCAGCTTGGCATGGACCGGCTCCGGGGGTACTGAAGCTTTCTTT
CDR3aa: CASSLAWTGSGGTEAFF
len: 17
abundance: few
j_gene: TRBJ1-1
v_gene: TRBV5-1
d_gene: NA

CDR3nt: TGTGCCAGCAGCGACTCAGTCATGAACACTGAAGCTTTCTTT
CDR3aa: CASSDSVMNTEAFF
len: 14
abundance: few
j_gene: TRBJ1-1
v_gene: TRBV6-5
d_gene: NA

CDR3nt: TGTGCCAGCAGTCCCCCGACAGCCAGCTATGGCTACACCTTC
CDR3aa: CASSPPTASYGYTF
len: 14
abundance: NA
j_gene: TRBJ1-2
v_gene: TRBV12-3/TRBV12-4
d_gene: NA

CDR3nt: TGCAGTGCTAGGGGCCCCGGAAGAGACTATGGCTACACCTTC
CDR3aa: CSARGPGRDYGYTF
len: 14
abundance: NA
j_gene: TRBJ1-2
v_gene: TRBV20-1
d_gene: NA

CDR3nt: TGTGCCAGCAGTTCAAGGGCTTCGCCTAATGAAAAACTGTTTTTT
CDR3aa: CASSSRASPNEKLFF
len: 15
abundance: NA
j_gene: TRBJ1-4
v_gene: TRBV12-3/TRBV12-4
d_gene: NA

CDR3nt: TGTGTCAGCTCGCTCCGGAGTGTTGCAGGGACCGATCCATATAGCACAGATACGCAGTATTTT
CDR3aa: CVSSLRSVAGTDPYSTDTQYF
len: 21
abundance: once
j_gene: TRBJ2-3
v_gene: TRBV18
d_gene: NA

CDR3nt: TGTGCCACCGAGGATGTCAGCAATCAGCCCCAGCATTTT
CDR3aa: CATEDVSNQPQHF
len: 13
abundance: NA
j_gene: TRBJ1-5
v_gene: TRBV6-6
d_gene: NA

CDR3nt: TGTGCCACCAGCTCAAGGGGATCAACCTACGAGCAGTACTTC
CDR3aa: CATSSRGSTYEQYF
len: 14
abundance: NA
j_gene: TRBJ2-7
v_gene: TRBV15
d_gene: NA

CDR3nt: TGTGCCAGCAGCACCGGACAGGGACCCTACAATGAGCAGTTCTTC
CDR3aa: CASSTGQGPYNEQFF
len: 15
abundance: NA
j_gene: TRBJ2-1
v_gene: TRBV5-6
d_gene: TRBD1

CDR3nt: TGTGCCATCAGCTTACATTCTAACTATGGCTACACCTTC
CDR3aa: CAISLHSNYGYTF
len: 13
abundance: few
j_gene: TRBJ1-2
v_gene: TRBV10-3
d_gene: NA

CDR3nt: TGTGCCATCAGGACCGGGACAGGCTATGATACGCAGTATTTT
CDR3aa: CAIRTGTGYDTQYF
len: 14
abundance: NA
j_gene: TRBJ2-3
v_gene: TRBV10-3
d_gene: TRBD1

CDR3nt: TGTGCCAGCAGTCCGGGACAGGGCAATAACTATGGCTACACCTTC
CDR3aa: CASSPGQGNNYGYTF
len: 15
abundance: few
j_gene: TRBJ1-2
v_gene: TRBV12-3/TRBV12-4
d_gene: TRBD1

CDR3nt: TGTGCCAGCAGAACCCAAGTAGGGCAGATGAACACTGAAGCTTTCTTT
CDR3aa: CASRTQVGQMNTEAFF
len: 16
abundance: few
j_gene: TRBJ1-1
v_gene: TRBV7-2
d_gene: NA

CDR3nt: TGCAGTGCTAGACAGGGTCTTAGCTACGAGCAGTACTTC
CDR3aa: CSARQGLSYEQYF
len: 13
abundance: many
j_gene: TRBJ2-7
v_gene: TRBV20-1
d_gene: NA

CDR3nt: TGTGCCAGCAGCGCCGCCGACGGAATTAATTCACCCCTCCACTTT
CDR3aa: CASSAADGINSPLHF
len: 15
abundance: NA
j_gene: TRBJ1-6
v_gene: TRBV7-9
d_gene: NA

CDR3nt: TGCAGCGTTGAAACAGGCACTAGCGTTTATTGGGAGCAGTACTTC
CDR3aa: CSVETGTSVYWEQYF
len: 15
abundance: few
j_gene: TRBJ2-5
v_gene: TRBV29-1
d_gene: TRBD2

CDR3nt: TGTGCCAGCAGTGAGTGGAGGCAGGGGCCAAACTACAATGAGCGGTTCTTC
CDR3aa: CASSEWRQGPNYNERFF
len: 17
abundance: NA
j_gene: TRBJ2-1
v_gene: TRBV6-1
d_gene: NA

CDR3nt: TGTGCCAGCAGCTTAGCAGGGGTGGCTGAAAAACTGTTTTTT
CDR3aa: CASSLAGVAEKLFF
len: 14
abundance: few
j_gene: TRBJ1-4
v_gene: TRBV7-2
d_gene: NA

CDR3nt: TGTGCCACCAAACGACAGGGAGCTGACAATGAGCAGTTCTTC
CDR3aa: CATKRQGADNEQFF
len: 14
abundance: NA
j_gene: TRBJ2-1
v_gene: TRBV24-1
d_gene: TRBD1

CDR3nt: TGTGCCAGCAGTCCCGTGGAGCAAAGTTATGGCTACACCTTC
CDR3aa: CASSPVEQSYGYTF
len: 14
abundance: NA
j_gene: TRBJ1-2
v_gene: TRBV6-5
d_gene: NA

CDR3nt: TGTGCCAGCACGCACAGGGGGCCCTACGAGCAGTACTTC
CDR3aa: CASTHRGPYEQYF
len: 13
abundance: NA
j_gene: TRBJ2-7
v_gene: TRBV28
d_gene: TRBD1

CDR3nt: TGTGCCAGCAGTAAAACCCCGTGGTACGAGCAGTACTTC
CDR3aa: CASSKTPWYEQYF
len: 13
abundance: NA
j_gene: TRBJ2-7
v_gene: TRBV6-5
d_gene: NA

CDR3nt: TGTGCCAGTTCGGGGAGAACGCAGTATTTT
CDR3aa: CASSGRTQYF
len: 10
abundance: once
j_gene: TRBJ2-3
v_gene: TRBV6-2/TRBV6-3
d_gene: NA

CDR3nt: TGTGCCAGCAGCCAAACAGGGTTCGGTTATGGCTACACCTTC
CDR3aa: CASSQTGFGYGYTF
len: 14
abundance: few
j_gene: TRBJ1-2
v_gene: TRBV3-1
d_gene: NA

CDR3nt: TGCGCCAGCAGGGACGGGACTGGGACTGGGGATGAGCAGTTCTTC
CDR3aa: CASRDGTGTGDEQFF
len: 15
abundance: few
j_gene: TRBJ2-1
v_gene: TRBV5-1
d_gene: NA

CDR3nt: TGTGCCAGCAGGAGGGACGCGAGCTCCTATAATTCACCCCTCCACTTT
CDR3aa: CASRRDASSYNSPLHF
len: 16
abundance: few
j_gene: TRBJ1-6
v_gene: TRBV11-2
d_gene: NA

CDR3nt: TGTGCCAGCAGCCCTAGGTCCTCCTCCTACGAGCAGTACTTC
CDR3aa: CASSPRSSSYEQYF
len: 14
abundance: few
j_gene: TRBJ2-7
v_gene: TRBV7-2
d_gene: NA

CDR3nt: TGCGCCAGCAGCCAGTCCCGTTCCGGGAGTGGGGATACGCAGTATTTT
CDR3aa: CASSQSRSGSGDTQYF
len: 16
abundance: NA
j_gene: TRBJ2-3
v_gene: TRBV4-3
d_gene: NA

CDR3nt: TGCAGTGCTAGAGATCCCAGGGCCGCCCAAGAGACCCAGTACTTC
CDR3aa: CSARDPRAAQETQYF
len: 15
abundance: NA
j_gene: TRBJ2-5
v_gene: TRBV20-1
d_gene: NA

CDR3nt: TGTGCCACCAGTGATCCGCGGACAGGGTCCAATGAGCAGTTCTTC
CDR3aa: CATSDPRTGSNEQFF
len: 15
abundance: many
j_gene: TRBJ2-1
v_gene: TRBV24-1
d_gene: TRBD1

CDR3nt: TGTGCCAGCAGTTTTTGGAGCTGGTATGGGCAGTACTTC
CDR3aa: CASSFWSWYGQYF
len: 13
abundance: NA
j_gene: TRBJ2-7
v_gene: TRBV28
d_gene: NA

CDR3nt: TGTGCCACCAGTGATGCCGCCTACAATGAGCAGTTCTTC
CDR3aa: CATSDAAYNEQFF
len: 13
abundance: NA
j_gene: TRBJ2-1
v_gene: TRBV24-1
d_gene: NA

CDR3nt: TGCAGCGTTGATTCTAGCGGGAGTCTTACAGATACGCAGTATTTT
CDR3aa: CSVDSSGSLTDTQYF
len: 15
abundance: NA
j_gene: TRBJ2-3
v_gene: TRBV29-1
d_gene: TRBD2

CDR3nt: TGTGCCAGCATCCCCGGACCCTATAATTCACCCCTCCACTTT
CDR3aa: CASIPGPYNSPLHF
len: 14
abundance: few
j_gene: TRBJ1-6
v_gene: TRBV6-2/TRBV6-3
d_gene: NA

CDR3nt: TGTGCCAGCATGGACAGAGCCTATGGCTACACCTTC
CDR3aa: CASMDRAYGYTF
len: 12
abundance: NA
j_gene: TRBJ1-2
v_gene: TRBV9
d_gene: NA